This T cell receptor (beta chain) was identified in a study of blood T cell repertoires in COVID-19. Across the study: The analysed material was cDNA or gDNA that came from T cells, B-cell-depleted T cells, or PBMCs.

Sequencing was performed with immunoSEQ multiplex PCR; in TCRdb, only in-frame clones are kept and a portion is missing. The table has about 200,000 clones, 89% seen once. The CDR3 runs to 15 residues. The J segment lost 2 bases and the V segment lost 6 bases, leaving 6 bases of the junction unmatched. Germline CDR1 reads WSHSY; CDR2 reads SAAADI. The TCR comes from a woman aged 40 to 50 with acute or convalescent COVID-19. The rearrangement links TRBV10-2 to TRBJ1-4, with 7 bases aligning to TRBD1. The specimen sequenced was peripheral blood. The CDR3 DNA sequence: TGCGCCAGCAGACCCACAGGGGTGACTAATGAAAAACTGTTTTTT. Its protein product is CASRPTGVTNEKLFF.